The 30 T cell receptor beta chains reported below all come from one sample, sequenced in a study of control samples from healthy donors and cancer patients. Here immunoSEQ multiplex PCR was the method, and the copy in TCRdb shows in-frame clones only, minus some. The sample yields around 70,000 clones, 75% to 85% seen once. Source material: blood. These receptors were taken from a man aged 60 to 69 in good health.

The V gene is TRBV27, the J gene TRBJ1-6, with 8 bases matching TRBD1. V lost 6 bases to trimming and J lost 7 bases; unmatched junction nucleotides: 5. Germline assignment: CDR1 MNHEY and CDR2 SMNVEV (reference sequence). The CDR3 totals 14 residues. Here the CDR3 DNA reads TGTGCCAGCAGATATCAGGGGGCGAATTCACCCCTCCACTTT. The encoded protein is CASRYQGANSPLHF.

The rearrangement links TRBV6-5 to TRBJ1-1; a possible D gene is TRBD1 (5 bases). The germline CDR1 and CDR2 sequences are MNHEY and SVGAGI. The length of the CDR3 is 11 residues. The V end was cut by 2 bases, the J end by 7 bases, with 5 bases between. CDR3 DNA sequence: TGTGCCAGCAGTTACAGGGGTGAAGCTTTCTTT. Protein sequence: CASSYRGEAFF.

V and J are TRBV5-4 and TRBJ1-6; D is perhaps TRBD1 (6 bases). Germline CDR1 is SGHNT and CDR2 is YYREEE (reference sequence). V was shortened by 0 bases and J by 2 bases, with 15 bases between the two germline ends. The CDR3 is 18 amino acids. CDR3 protein: CASSLGAGDVTYNSPLHF. DNA for the CDR3: TGTGCCAGCAGCTTGGGCGCAGGGGACGTAACCTATAATTCACCCCTCCACTTT.

The rearrangement joins TRBV20-1 to TRBJ2-3; the match to TRBD2 covers 14 bases. The CDR3 covers 16 residues. The germline V gene encodes CDR1 DFQATT and CDR2 SNEGSKA (reference sequence). With 3 bases clipped from V and 5 bases from J, the junction kept 7 bases outside the gene matches. The CDR3 DNA is TGCAGTGCTAGTGATGGACTAGCGGGGGGCGGAGATACGCAGTATTTT. Protein: CSASDGLAGGGDTQYF.

The chain is built from TRBV3-1 (or the pseudogene TRBV3-2) and TRBJ2-1, with D unresolved. Germline V gene data show CDR1 as LGHDT and CDR2 as YNNKEL (reference sequence). Trimming left V 0 bases short and J 6 bases short, with 12 bases between. The length of the CDR3 is 15 residues. The CDR3 sequence: CASSQDQNSPNEQFF. In DNA, the CDR3 is TGTGCCAGCAGCCAAGATCAGAACAGTCCCAATGAGCAGTTCTTC.

V is TRBV7-2 and J is TRBJ1-2, with TRBD1 identical over 7 bases. J lost 8 bases, V lost 5 bases, and 8 bases had no gene match. Germline V gene lookup returns CDR1 SGHTA and CDR2 FQGNSA. The CDR3 spans 13 residues. The chain's CDR3 is CASSTSDRKGYTF. In nucleotides, the CDR3 is TGTGCCAGCAGCACCTCGGACAGGAAAGGCTACACCTTC.

The chain recombines TRBV7-8 with TRBJ1-5; 8 positions match TRBD1. The CDR3 loop spans 14 amino acids. Germline trimming cut 4 bases from V and 5 bases from J; bases unmatched to any gene: 4. Germline V gene sequence: CDR1 SGHVS, CDR2 FQNEAQ. The CDR3 here is CASSSGQGYQPQHF. The CDR3 DNA reads TGTGCCAGCAGCTCTGGACAGGGCTATCAGCCCCAGCATTTT.

This chain uses TRBV15 with TRBJ1-3, with D uncertain. CDR3 length equals 15 residues. Trimming pared 0 bases from V and 3 bases from J, leaving 9 bases between. Per germline, CDR1 LNHNV and CDR2 YYDKDF (reference sequence). CDR3: CATSRDLTSGNTIYF. The CDR3 nucleotides are TGTGCCACCAGCAGAGATTTGACAAGTGGAAACACCATATATTTT.

The chain is built from TRBV28 and TRBJ2-7, with 9 bases identical to TRBD1. V was clipped by 4 bases and J by 6 bases; unmatched bases: 10. This CDR3 comprises 15 residues. Germline loops: CDR1 MDHEN, CDR2 SYDVKM. CDR3 in amino acids: CASSSTGTGMGEQYF. The CDR3 nucleotides read TGTGCCAGCAGTTCCACCGGGACAGGGATGGGCGAGCAGTACTTC. The full variable domain, completed using reference TRBV28 and TRBJ2-7, is DVKVTQSSRYLVKRTGEKVFLECVQDMDHENMFWYRQDPGLGLRLIYFSYDVKMKEKGDIPEGYSVSREKKERFSLILESASTNQTSMYLCASSSTGTGMGEQYFGPGTRLTVT.

The rearrangement uses TRBV24-1 and TRBJ2-3, with a weak D call TRBD2 (6 bases). The V end lost 4 bases, the J end lost 3 bases, and 19 bases lay between the germline ends. The CDR3 is made up of 17 amino acids. CDR1 is KGHDR, CDR2 SFDVKD, per germline. CDR3: CATSDSTGLFPTDTQYF. The CDR3 DNA sequence: TGTGCCACCAGTGACTCTACGGGACTCTTCCCTACAGATACGCAGTATTTT.

The chain recombines TRBV29-1 with TRBJ1-2; no clear D. The CDR3 sequence is 11 residues long. Trimming removed 6 bases from V and 8 bases from J, with 13 bases in between. Germline V gene data show CDR1 as SQVTM and CDR2 as ANQGSEA. Here the CDR3 DNA reads TGCAGCGTCAGACTCGTTGGGGGCTACACCTTC. Translating gives CSVRLVGGYTF.

The V gene is TRBV7-6, the J gene TRBJ2-1, with TRBD2 matching 11 bases. The CDR3 spans 15 residues. V lost 5 bases to trimming and J lost 9 bases; unmatched junction nucleotides: 9. Germline V lookup: CDR1 SGHVS, CDR2 FNYEAQ. The CDR3 spells CASSLTSGSKGEQFF. The CDR3 nucleotides read TGTGCCAGCAGCCTCACTAGCGGGAGTAAGGGTGAGCAGTTCTTC.

This clone was counted only a few times. The genes are TRBV19 and TRBJ1-5; no definite D call. V was cut by 6 bases and J by 3 bases, with 9 bases left in between. Germline V gene lookup returns CDR1 LNHDA and CDR2 SQIVND (reference sequence). The CDR3 sequence is 13 residues long. The CDR3 sequence: CASRSHPNQPQHF. CDR3 bases: TGTGCCAGTAGGTCGCACCCCAATCAGCCCCAGCATTTT.

The rearrangement joins TRBV9 to TRBJ2-1; D possibly corresponds to TRBD2 (6 bases). From germline, CDR1 is SGDLS and CDR2 YYNGEE. V lost 3 bases and J lost 4, with 14 bases in between. The CDR3 loop spans 15 amino acids. CDR3 region: CASSATGTPYNEQFF. CDR3 nucleotides: TGTGCCAGCAGCGCTACCGGGACTCCGTACAATGAGCAGTTCTTC.

V gene TRBV5-1 combines with J gene TRBJ2-3; D ambiguous. Trimming cost V 4 bases and J 0 bases, with 9 bases left between them. Germline assignment: CDR1 SGHRS and CDR2 YFSETQ. This CDR3 is 14 amino acids long. The CDR3 loop reads CASSALQSTDTQYF. CDR3 nucleotide sequence: TGCGCCAGCAGCGCGTTACAGAGCACAGATACGCAGTATTTT.

The chain is built from TRBV24-1 and TRBJ1-2, with unresolved D. Looked up from germline, CDR1 is KGHDR and CDR2 is SFDVKD. The CDR3 contains 13 residues. V lost 3 bases, J lost 4 bases, and 8 bases lay in between. CDR3 DNA: TGTGCCACCAGTGATCGACGGACCTATGGCTACACCTTC. Protein: CATSDRRTYGYTF.

This clone is classed as medium-sized. J is TRBJ2-1 and V is TRBV2, with D tentatively TRBD2 (6 bases). The ends were cut back, 8 bases at V and 9 bases at J, with 14 bases in the middle. The germline CDR1 and CDR2 sequences are SNHLY and FYNNEI. This CDR3 has 12 residues. The CDR3 loop is CASFGGLGEQFF. For the CDR3, the DNA is TGTGCCAGCTTCGGGGGTCTAGGTGAGCAGTTCTTC.

This clone has just a few counts. The CDR3 region is CASSLADGINSPLHF. The CDR3 coding sequence is TGTGCCAGCAGCTTAGCGGACGGGATTAATTCACCCCTCCACTTT. The chain has TRBV7-9 and TRBJ1-6, with D unclear. CDR1 and CDR2 (germline): SEHNR, FQNEAQ (reference sequence). Trimming left V 0 bases short and J 6 bases short, with 9 bases between. This CDR3 comprises 15 residues.

V is TRBV6-2 or TRBV6-3 and J is TRBJ1-5, with D hard to call. The CDR3 totals 16 residues. Trimming shortened V by 2 bases and J by 4 bases, and 15 bases separated the two germline ends. Germline-derived CDR1 and CDR2 are MNHEY and SVGEGT. CDR3 amino acids: CASSYGEGLGNQPQHF. CDR3 bases: TGTGCCAGCAGTTACGGTGAGGGTTTGGGTAATCAGCCCCAGCATTTT.

A few counts support this clone. The chain combines TRBV5-1 with TRBJ1-1, with 10 nucleotides matching TRBD1. V lost 4 bases and J lost 6; bases outside the gene matches: 9. CDR3 length: 15 residues. Germline V gives CDR1 SGHRS, CDR2 YFSETQ. The DNA of the CDR3 is TGCGCCAGCAGCCCATCGGGACAGGGGTTGGCTGAAGCTTTCTTT. Protein product: CASSPSGQGLAEAFF.

CDR3 in DNA: TGTGCCAGCAGCTTTTATTCGGATGAGCAGTTCTTC. Amino acid sequence: CASSFYSDEQFF. The chain recombines TRBV7-2 with TRBJ2-1; the D is unclear. Trimming stripped 3 bases from V and 8 bases from J, with 8 bases between. CDR3 size: 12 residues. Germline CDR1 is SGHTA and CDR2 is FQGNSA.

The chain recombines TRBV9 with TRBJ1-4, with 7 bases lining up with TRBD1. The CDR3 length is 15 residues. The J segment lost 3 bases and the V segment lost 3 bases, leaving 5 bases of the junction unmatched. Germline loops: CDR1 SGDLS, CDR2 YYNGEE. Here the CDR3 reads CASSAGGTANEKLFF. The CDR3 nucleotides read TGTGCCAGCAGCGCCGGCGGGACAGCTAATGAAAAACTGTTTTTT.

A remark on this clone: The junction and the germline gene differ at one end; a read error may be behind it. The chain couples TRBV5-1 to TRBJ1-2; D not certain. The CDR3 sequence is 15 residues long. The germline gives CDR1 SGHRS, CDR2 YFSETQ. In DNA form, the CDR3 reads TGCGCCAGCAGCTTAGAGAGACCCGTCGACTATGGCCACACCTTC. Its translation: CASSLERPVDYGHTF.

This chain joins TRBV9 and TRBJ1-2; weak D call: TRBD1 (5 bases). CDR3 length equals 14 residues. The ends were cut back, 0 bases at V and 1 base at J, with 7 bases in the middle. Germline CDR1 reads SGDLS; CDR2 reads YYNGEE. In DNA form, the CDR3 reads TGTGCCAGCAGCGTAGATCAGGGTAACTATGGCTACACCTTC. Its translation: CASSVDQGNYGYTF.

The gene calls are TRBV6-5 and TRBJ2-5; tentatively, D is TRBD2 (6 bases). V was pared by 7 bases and J by 5 bases, with 11 bases between. The CDR3 is 12 residues long. The germline gives CDR1 MNHEY, CDR2 SVGAGI. The CDR3 reads CASTRDSETQYF. CDR3 nucleotides: TGTGCCAGCACGAGGGACTCTGAGACCCAGTACTTC.

The CDR3 sequence: CASSSTPGGPNEKLFF. The DNA of the CDR3 is TGTGCCAGCAGCTCCACCCCAGGGGGTCCTAATGAAAAACTGTTTTTT. The chain has TRBV9 and TRBJ1-4, with 7 bases matching TRBD1. V shed 4 bases and J 3 bases; nucleotides not matched to a gene: 9. The germline V gene encodes CDR1 SGDLS and CDR2 YYNGEE. This CDR3 comprises 16 residues.

The J gene is TRBJ1-2, the V gene TRBV29-1; D uncertain. This CDR3 has 13 residues. The V gene's germline CDR1 is SQVTM and CDR2 ANQGSEA. Trimming removed 0 bases from V and 4 bases from J, with 9 bases in between. CDR3 DNA: TGCAGCGTTGAAGATAGGAGTAGCTATGGCTACACCTTC. It yields the protein CSVEDRSSYGYTF.

This clone has more than one count but fewer than ten. V gene TRBV7-8 combines with J gene TRBJ1-3, with D possibly matching TRBD1 (5 bases). The CDR3 consists of 13 residues. Trimming removed 8 bases at V and 4 bases at J, with 12 bases between. The V gene's germline CDR1 is SGHVS and CDR2 FQNEAQ. The CDR3 spells CASGPGTGNTIYF. CDR3 bases: TGTGCCAGCGGCCCGGGGACCGGAAACACCATATATTTT.

On this clone: This CDR3 is also generated by other DNA sequences in the sample. This chain links TRBV2 with TRBJ2-5, with TRBD1 as a possible D gene (7 bases). This CDR3 is built from 13 residues. V lost 8 bases and J 5 bases, leaving 15 bases between the germline ends. Germline CDR1 is SNHLY and CDR2 is FYNNEI. The CDR3, as DNA: TGTGCCAGCGCGGAGGGGGCGGGCGAGACCCAGTACTTC. Amino acid sequence: CASAEGAGETQYF.

This clone was observed a single time. The gene calls are TRBV25-1 and TRBJ1-2; the D gene is possibly TRBD1 (5 bases). The germline gives CDR1 MGHDK, CDR2 SYGVNS. This CDR3 has 16 residues. The V end was cut by 5 bases, the J end by 5 bases, with 21 bases between. The CDR3: CASSFSNGGRTYGYTF. CDR3 nucleotide sequence: TGTGCCAGCAGTTTTTCGAACGGGGGACGGACTTATGGCTACACCTTC.